The T cell receptor (beta chain) under discussion was sequenced for a study of blood T cells in healthy people across ages. Across the study: Template switching recovered approximately one barcoded beta molecule for every two T cells.

Total RNA was isolated from each sample in quantities of at least 5.5 micrograms. Trimming left V 1 base short and J 5 bases short, with 16 bases between. The CDR3 is 15 amino acids. Germline assignment: CDR1 DFQATT and CDR2 SNEGSKA (reference sequence). This clonotype was seen just once. It was with a sample-barcoded 5' primer and a J-beta primer mix that a second PCR of about 7 to 12 cycles was run. Each CDR3 protein gets one entry after TCRdb re-called the 5' RACE reads with MiXCR. The table lists around 1,800,000 distinct CDR3 sequences, 35% to 50% of them singletons, with more than 20% in the top ten.

V and J are TRBV20-1 and TRBJ2-3; D perhaps matches TRBD2 (7 bases). The receptor's source is a human donor in good health. The sequenced sample was blood. DNA of the CDR3: TGCAGTGCTAGAGTTTTGGCGGGGGCTGAAGATACGCAGTATTTT. It yields the protein CSARVLAGAEDTQYF.